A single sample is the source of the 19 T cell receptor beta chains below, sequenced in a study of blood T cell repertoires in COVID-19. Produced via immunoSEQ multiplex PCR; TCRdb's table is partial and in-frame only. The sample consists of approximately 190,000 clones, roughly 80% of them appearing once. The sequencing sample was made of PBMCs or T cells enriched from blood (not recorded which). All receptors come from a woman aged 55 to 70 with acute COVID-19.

The CDR3 sequence: CASRNKDREETQYF. The CDR3 DNA reads TGCGCCAGCAGGAACAAGGACAGGGAAGAGACCCAGTACTTC. This chain links TRBV10-1 with TRBJ2-5; 8 bases map to TRBD1. This CDR3 comprises 14 residues. Germline-derived CDR1 and CDR2 are WNHNN and SYGVQD (reference sequence). Trimming at V came to 6 bases and at J to 3 bases, leaving 6 bases not matched to a gene.

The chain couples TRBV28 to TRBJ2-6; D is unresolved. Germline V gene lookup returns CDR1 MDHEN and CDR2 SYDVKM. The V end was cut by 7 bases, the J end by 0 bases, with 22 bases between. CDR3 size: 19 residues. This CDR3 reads CASTSLSFGRSSGANVLTF. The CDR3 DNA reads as TGTGCCAGCACCTCCCTCTCCTTCGGCAGGTCCTCTGGGGCCAACGTCCTGACTTTC.

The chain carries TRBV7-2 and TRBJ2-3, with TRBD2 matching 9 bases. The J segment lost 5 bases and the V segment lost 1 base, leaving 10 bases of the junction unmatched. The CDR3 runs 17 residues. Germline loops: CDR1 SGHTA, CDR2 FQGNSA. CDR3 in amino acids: CASSLGAGGPEGDTQYF. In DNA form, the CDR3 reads TGTGCCAGCAGCTTAGGAGCGGGGGGCCCGGAGGGAGATACGCAGTATTTT.

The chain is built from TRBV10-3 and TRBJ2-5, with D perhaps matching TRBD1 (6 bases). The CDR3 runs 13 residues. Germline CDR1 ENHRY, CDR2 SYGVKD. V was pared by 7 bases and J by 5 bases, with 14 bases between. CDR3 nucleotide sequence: TGTGCCATCAATCGACAGGTCCGGGAGACCCAGTACTTC. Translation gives CAINRQVRETQYF.

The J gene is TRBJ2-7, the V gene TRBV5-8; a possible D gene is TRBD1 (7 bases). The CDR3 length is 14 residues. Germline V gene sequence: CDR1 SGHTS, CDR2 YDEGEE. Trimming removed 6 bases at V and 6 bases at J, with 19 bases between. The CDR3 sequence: CASTEGQTGIEQYF. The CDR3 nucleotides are TGTGCCAGCACGGAGGGCCAGACAGGGATCGAGCAGTACTTC.

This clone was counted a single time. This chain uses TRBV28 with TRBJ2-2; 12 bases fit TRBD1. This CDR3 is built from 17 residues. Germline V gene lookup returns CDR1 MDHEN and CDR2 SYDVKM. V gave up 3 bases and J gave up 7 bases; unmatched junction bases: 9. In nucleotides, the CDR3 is TGTGCCAGCAGTTTCTTACCGGGACAGGGGGCCGGCGGGGAGCTGTTTTTT. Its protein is CASSFLPGQGAGGELFF. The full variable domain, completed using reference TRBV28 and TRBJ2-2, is DVKVTQSSRYLVKRTGEKVFLECVQDMDHENMFWYRQDPGLGLRLIYFSYDVKMKEKGDIPEGYSVSREKKERFSLILESASTNQTSMYLCASSFLPGQGAGGELFFGEGSRLTVL.

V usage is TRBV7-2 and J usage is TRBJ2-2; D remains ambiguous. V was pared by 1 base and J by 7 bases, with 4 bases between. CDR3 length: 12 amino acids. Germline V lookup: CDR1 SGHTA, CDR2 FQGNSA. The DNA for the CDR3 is TGTGCCAGCAGCTTAGACATCGGGGAGCTGTTTTTT. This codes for CASSLDIGELFF.

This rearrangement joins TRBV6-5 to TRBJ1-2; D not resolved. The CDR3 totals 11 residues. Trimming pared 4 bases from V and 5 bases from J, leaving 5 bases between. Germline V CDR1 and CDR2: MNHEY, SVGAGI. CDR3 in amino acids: CASSSTYGYTF. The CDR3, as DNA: TGTGCCAGCAGTTCGACATATGGCTACACCTTC.

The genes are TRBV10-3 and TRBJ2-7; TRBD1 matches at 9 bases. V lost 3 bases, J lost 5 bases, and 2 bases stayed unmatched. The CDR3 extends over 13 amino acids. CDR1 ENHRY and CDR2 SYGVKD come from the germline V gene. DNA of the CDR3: TGTGCCATCAGTGAACAGGGGGCCCACGAGCAGTACGTC. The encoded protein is CAISEQGAHEQYV.

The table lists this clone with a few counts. CDR3 in DNA: TGCGCCAGCAGCCCGGGACAGACCAGCACAGATACGCAGTATTTT. This codes for CASSPGQTSTDTQYF. J is TRBJ2-3 and V is TRBV5-1, with 7 bases identical to TRBD1. V lost 4 bases, J lost 0 bases, and 5 bases stayed unmatched. This CDR3 is built from 15 residues. The germline gives CDR1 SGHRS, CDR2 YFSETQ.

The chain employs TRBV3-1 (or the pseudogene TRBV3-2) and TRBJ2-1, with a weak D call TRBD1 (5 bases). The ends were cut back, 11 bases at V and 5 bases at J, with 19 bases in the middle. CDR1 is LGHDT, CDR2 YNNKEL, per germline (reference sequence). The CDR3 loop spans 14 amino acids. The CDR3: CAPTGRYFNNEQFF. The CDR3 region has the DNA TGTGCCCCAACAGGCAGGTACTTCAACAATGAGCAGTTCTTC.

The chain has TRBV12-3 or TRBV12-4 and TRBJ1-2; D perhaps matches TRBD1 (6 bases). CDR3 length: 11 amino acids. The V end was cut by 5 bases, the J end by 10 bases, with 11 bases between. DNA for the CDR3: TGTGCCAGCAGTACGACAGGTTTCTACACCTTC. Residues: CASSTTGFYTF.

This CDR3 is CASSSTPGGSNQPQHF. In nucleotides, the CDR3 is TGTGCCAGCAGCTCCACTCCGGGGGGTAGCAATCAGCCCCAGCATTTT. The rearrangement links TRBV12-1 to TRBJ1-5. TRBV12-1 is tagged as a pseudogene. The CDR3 has 16 amino acids.

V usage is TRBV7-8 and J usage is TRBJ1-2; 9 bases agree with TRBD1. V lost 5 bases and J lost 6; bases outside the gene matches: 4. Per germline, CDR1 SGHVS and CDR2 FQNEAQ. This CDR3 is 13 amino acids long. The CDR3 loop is CASSTGQGNGYTF. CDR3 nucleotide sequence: TGTGCCAGCAGCACAGGACAGGGGAATGGCTACACCTTC.

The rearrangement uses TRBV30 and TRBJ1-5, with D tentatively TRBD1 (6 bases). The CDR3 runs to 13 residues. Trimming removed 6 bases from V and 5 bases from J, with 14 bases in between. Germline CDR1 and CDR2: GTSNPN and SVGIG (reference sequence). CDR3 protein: CACNTQGDQPQHF. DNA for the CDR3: TGTGCCTGCAACACACAGGGAGATCAGCCCCAGCATTTT.

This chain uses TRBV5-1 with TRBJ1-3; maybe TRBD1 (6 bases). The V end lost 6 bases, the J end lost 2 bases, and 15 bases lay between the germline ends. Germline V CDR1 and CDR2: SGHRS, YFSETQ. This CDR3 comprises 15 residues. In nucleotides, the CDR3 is TGCGCCAGCAACGAACAGGGAAATGCTGGAAACACCATATATTTT. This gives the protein CASNEQGNAGNTIYF.

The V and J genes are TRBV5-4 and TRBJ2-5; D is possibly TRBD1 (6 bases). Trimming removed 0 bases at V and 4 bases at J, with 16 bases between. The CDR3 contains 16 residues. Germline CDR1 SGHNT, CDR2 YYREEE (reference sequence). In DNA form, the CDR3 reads TGTGCCAGCAGCTTGGTATCAGGGGCTTACTCAGAGACCCAGTACTTC. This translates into CASSLVSGAYSETQYF.

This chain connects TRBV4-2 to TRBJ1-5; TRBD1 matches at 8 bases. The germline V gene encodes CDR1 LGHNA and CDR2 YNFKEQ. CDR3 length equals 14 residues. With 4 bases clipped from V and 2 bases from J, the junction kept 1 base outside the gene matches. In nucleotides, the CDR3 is TGTGCCAGCAGCCTGGACAGGGGCAATCAGCCCCAGCATTTT. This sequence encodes CASSLDRGNQPQHF.

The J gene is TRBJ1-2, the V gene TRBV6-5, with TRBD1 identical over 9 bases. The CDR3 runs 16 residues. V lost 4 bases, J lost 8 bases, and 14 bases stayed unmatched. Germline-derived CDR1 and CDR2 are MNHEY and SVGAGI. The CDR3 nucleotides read TGTGCCAGCAGTTTTTCCCTCCGAGGGGACAGGGAAGGCTACACCTTC. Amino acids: CASSFSLRGDREGYTF.